This T cell receptor beta chain stems from a study of blood T cell repertoires in COVID-19. Overall study context: Samples of COVID-19 (acute and convalescent) were obtained from the United States, Italy and Spain. T cells, B-cell-depleted T cells, or PBMCs provided the cDNA or gDNA that served as material.

Germline CDR1 reads SGHDT; CDR2 reads YYEEEE. Trimming removed 3 bases from V and 1 base from J, with 4 bases in between. The CDR3 consists of 12 residues. Source study methods: Quantification of nucleated cells was approximated via reference gene primer amplification. The table came from immunoSEQ multiplex PCR; TCRdb's copy has only in-frame clones and leaves some out. That table is the source of V, J and clone size, and D and trimming were worked out from the DNA. The sample lists roughly 300,000 clones, around 82% occurring once. This TCR derives from a woman aged 45-60 years with acute or convalescent COVID-19. The chain joins TRBV5-6 to TRBJ1-1; D unresolved. Sequenced input: peripheral blood. CDR3 protein: CASSSWNTEAFF. The CDR3 coding sequence is TGTGCCAGCAGCTCCTGGAACACTGAAGCTTTCTTT.